This T cell receptor (beta chain) was retrieved from a study of blood T cells in healthy people across ages. Then a second PCR, running roughly 7 to 11 cycles, was carried out with a sample-barcoded 5' primer and a J-beta primer mix. A single record per CDR3 protein comes from TCRdb applying MiXCR to the 5' RACE reads. The sample has around 1,800,000 distinct CDR3 sequences, 39% seen once. As concerns this clonotype: One junction end does not reproduce the germline sequence, and a read error may be involved.

The germline V gene has CDR1 LGHNA and CDR2 YSLEER. This CDR3 is built from 19 residues. The TCR comes from a human donor in good health. This chain joins TRBV4-3 and TRBJ2-6; TRBD2 agrees at 10 bases. Sequenced: blood. CDR3 amino acids: CASSQELAGTYSGTNVLTF. The CDR3 region has the DNA TGCGCCAGCAGCCAAGAACTAGCGGGAACCTACTCTGGGACCAACGTCCTGACTTTC.